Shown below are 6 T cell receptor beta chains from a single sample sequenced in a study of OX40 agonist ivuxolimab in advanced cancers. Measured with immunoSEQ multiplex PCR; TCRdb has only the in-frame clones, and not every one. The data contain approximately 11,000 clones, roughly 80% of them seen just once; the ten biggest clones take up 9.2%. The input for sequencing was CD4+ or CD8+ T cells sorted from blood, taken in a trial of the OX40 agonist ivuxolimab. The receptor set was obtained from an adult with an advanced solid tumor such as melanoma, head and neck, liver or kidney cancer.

In DNA form, the CDR3 reads TGTGCCAGCAGCCAAAAGACAGGGATGAGCACTGAAGCTTTCTTT. Translating it yields CASSQKTGMSTEAFF. V usage is TRBV14 and J usage is TRBJ1-1; 7 nucleotides line up with TRBD1. The V gene end was trimmed by 2 bases and the J gene end by 4 bases; junction bases not matched to a gene: 7. CDR1 SGHDN and CDR2 FVKESK come from the germline V gene. CDR3 length: 15 residues. Looking up the rest from reference TRBV14 and TRBJ1-1 gives the full variable domain: EAGVTQFPSHSVIEKGQTVTLRCDPISGHDNLYWYRRVMGKEIKFLLHFVKESKQDESGMPNNRFLAERTGGTYSTLKVQPAELEDSGVYFCASSQKTGMSTEAFFGQGTRLTVV.

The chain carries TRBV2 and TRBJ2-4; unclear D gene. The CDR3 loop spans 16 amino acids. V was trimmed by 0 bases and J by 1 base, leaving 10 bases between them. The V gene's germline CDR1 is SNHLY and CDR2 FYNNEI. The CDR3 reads CASSEATVSAKNIQYF. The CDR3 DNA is TGTGCCAGCAGTGAAGCCACGGTATCGGCCAAAAACATTCAGTACTTC.

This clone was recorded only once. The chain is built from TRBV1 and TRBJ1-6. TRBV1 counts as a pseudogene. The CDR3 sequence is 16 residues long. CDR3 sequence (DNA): TGCACCAGCAGCCAAGGTCCCGGGAACTATAATTCACCCCTCCACTTT. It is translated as CTSSQGPGNYNSPLHF.

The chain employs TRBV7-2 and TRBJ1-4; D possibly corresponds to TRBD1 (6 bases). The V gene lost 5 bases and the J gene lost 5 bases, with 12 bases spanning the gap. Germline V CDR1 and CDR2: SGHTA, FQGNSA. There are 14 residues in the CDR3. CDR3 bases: TGTGCCAGCAGCCGAAAGGGGGACAATGAAAAACTGTTTTTT. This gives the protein CASSRKGDNEKLFF.

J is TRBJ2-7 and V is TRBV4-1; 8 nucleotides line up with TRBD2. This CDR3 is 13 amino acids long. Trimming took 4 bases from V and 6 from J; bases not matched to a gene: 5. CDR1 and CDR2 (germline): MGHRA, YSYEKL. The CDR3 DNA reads TGCGCCAGCAGCCCCGGACTAGCCCCCGAGCAGTACTTC. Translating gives CASSPGLAPEQYF.

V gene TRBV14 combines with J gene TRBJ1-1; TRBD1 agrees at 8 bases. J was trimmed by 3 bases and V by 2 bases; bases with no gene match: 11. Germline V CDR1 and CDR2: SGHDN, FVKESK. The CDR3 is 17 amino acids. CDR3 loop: CASSQQGAGEKYTEAFF. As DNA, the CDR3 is TGTGCCAGCAGCCAACAGGGGGCGGGTGAGAAGTACACTGAAGCTTTCTTT.